This T cell receptor beta chain was documented in a study of T cells after yellow fever vaccination (dated by TCRdb to the late 2010s). Context from the whole study: The SMART-Seq v4 Ultra Low Input RNA kit was used to prepare libraries from fractions with low cell numbers. To follow T-cell clones before and after both primary and booster YFV17D yellow fever vaccination, bulk TCR alpha and beta repertoires underwent longitudinal sequencing. Two healthy male donors, one aged 18 to 30 and one aged 30 to 39 years, made up the cohort. Blood samples were taken at several timepoints before and after primary and secondary immunization, and bulk PBMC replicates and cell subsets were isolated.

Reading the germline V gene gives CDR1 KGHSH and CDR2 LQKENI. The CDR3, from cysteine to phenylalanine, totals 16 residues. Only CDR3 DNA is held: 48 bases, read in frame from base 1. V was cut back by 4 bases and J by 5 bases, leaving a gap of 17 bases between them. TCR cDNA was synthesized by 5'RACE template switching, which introduced a universal primer site and unique molecular identifiers. Priming for cDNA synthesis came from both the TCR alpha and TCR beta constant segments. Library amplification used two PCR steps, and the second PCR step added sample barcodes and sequencing adapters. Libraries were sequenced on Illumina HiSeq 2500 (2x100 bp) or NovaSeq (2x150 bp). For the original study's pipeline: MIGEC handled demultiplexing of reads and collapsing into UMI consensus sequences, while MiXCR performed V(D)J alignment. Vaccine-responding clonotypes were identified with edgeR using replicate PBMC samples, with FDR below 0.01 and a log2 fold change above 5 up to day 15 being required. Each bulk clonotype received a CD4 or CD8 identity based on whether the sequenced CD4 or CD8 repertoire contained that clonotype at higher abundance. TCRdb ran its own pipeline on the public reads, namely fastp trimming at Q25 and MiXCR clone calling, and kept in-frame beta chains. Rows with one shared CDR3 protein collapse into an entry with the most common genes and DNA. The V and J calls, along with clone size, are taken from TCRdb and not from the paper's own processing. This sample lists 450,000 to 550,000 distinct CDR3 sequences; 19% were detected once. Of the sample, 14% is held by the ten largest clones.

This specimen's treatment or condition label, interpreted: live attenuated yellow fever vaccine strain. At every blood-draw timepoint, two biological replicates of bulk PBMCs were collected. PBMCs were isolated from peripheral blood using a standard Ficoll-Paque protocol. RNA was extracted with TriZol from bulk PBMCs, CD4 and CD8 fractions, and dextramer-positive and dextramer-negative fractions. Overall study outcomes, separate from this receptor: Computational filtering was required because FACS-sorted repertoires could contain abundant contaminating clonotypes from the bulk population. Compared with the primary T-cell response, the secondary T-cell response was weaker but faster, peaking on day 5 rather than day 15. After the booster, most clones that had expanded after primary vaccination were detected again (nearly 98% of CD4 and 88% of CD8), suggesting broad maintenance of memory. A small fraction of clonotypes appeared in both the CD4 and CD8 compartments, likely as a result of convergent recombination. Because the study included only two donors, the extent to which the findings can be generalized is limited.

This clonotype has a handful of counts. Its recognized antigen is unknown. Per-base qualities were not stored, and no clone one base away is much larger. The receptor was isolated from a young man who received the YFV17D yellow fever vaccine. The receptor chain draws on TRBV18 and TRBJ2-2; a weak D assignment points to TRBD1 (5 bases agree). The sequences come from PBMCs, collected 15 days after the yellow fever booster vaccination. CDR3 loop: CASSRTVQGWTGELFF. The DNA is TGTGCCAGCTCACGTACCGTCCAGGGATGGACCGGGGAGCTGTTTTTT.